This TCR beta chain is drawn from a study of T-cell memory formation after mild COVID-19. Broader study findings: Contracting CD4+ clones sat mainly in CM and EM; CD8+ in EMRA.

The V end lost 3 bases, the J end lost 2 bases, and 14 bases lay between the germline ends. Germline V gene data show CDR1 as LGHDT and CDR2 as YNNKEL (reference sequence). The CDR3 is 15 amino acids. TCRdb reanalysed the 5' RACE reads using MiXCR and keeps one entry per CDR3 protein. This sample has about 140,000 distinct CDR3 sequences, with around 15% found just once. Concerning this clonotype: Antigen unknown.

The sequenced sample consisted of PBMCs or a T cell subset sorted from them (not recorded which). The sequence was obtained from an adult woman who had mild COVID-19 (a few samples of this study predate the infection). Cell type and time point are not known. The J gene is TRBJ2-7, the V gene TRBV3-1; D is perhaps TRBD2 (7 bases). CDR3 sequence reads: CASSHGGAQTYEQYF. The CDR3 DNA sequence: TGTGCCAGCAGCCATGGGGGGGCACAAACCTACGAGCAGTACTTC.